The 27 T cell receptor beta chains given below trace back to one sample, sequenced in a study of Graves' ophthalmopathy and Graves' hyperthyroidism. Amplified material comprised TCR beta CDR3 regions derived from RNA transcripts. The first round was an RT-PCR with HTBI primers, and the second round was a multiplex PCR. TCRdb redid the calling of the multiplex PCR reads with MiXCR, one entry per CDR3 protein. The sample holds about 210,000 distinct CDR3 sequences; just under 30% are singletons and the top ten take about 8.2%. Specimen: peripheral blood. These TCRs come from a middle-aged man with Graves' ophthalmopathy.

This clonotype was recorded many times. An end of the junction does not agree with germline; a read error may underlie this. The chain employs TRBV7-2 and TRBJ2-2; perhaps TRBD2 as D (5 bases). CDR1 is SGHTA and CDR2 is FQGNSA in the germline V gene. This CDR3 comprises 13 residues. The CDR3 loop is CASSLRLTGDLFF. CDR3 nucleotide sequence: TGTGCCAGCAGCTTAAGACTTACCGGGGATCTGTTTTTT.

This clonotype was recorded only once. The chain couples TRBV6-5 to TRBJ2-5; 8 bases align to TRBD1. V gave up 6 bases and J gave up 2 bases; unmatched junction bases: 14. Germline-derived CDR1 and CDR2 are MNHEY and SVGAGI. The CDR3 totals 17 residues. The CDR3 reads CASRLGRGTGKQETQYF. Here the CDR3 DNA reads TGTGCCAGCAGACTCGGAAGAGGGACAGGAAAACAAGAGACCCAGTACTTC.

This clonotype came up many times. The chain combines TRBV28 with TRBJ2-6; D remains unclear. The CDR3 covers 16 residues. CDR1 is MDHEN, CDR2 SYDVKM, per germline. V was shortened by 8 bases and J by 0 bases, with 14 bases between the two germline ends. The CDR3 sequence: CASGQKWDSGANVLTF. The CDR3, as DNA: TGTGCCAGCGGGCAGAAATGGGACTCTGGGGCCAACGTCCTGACTTTC.

Ten or more counts support this clonotype. V and J are TRBV6-4 and TRBJ2-2; D is ambiguous. This CDR3 is built from 13 residues. Germline CDR1 and CDR2: MRHNA and SNTAGT. Trimming took 4 bases from V and 3 from J, leaving 6 bases between them. The CDR3 spells CASSVADTGELFF. The CDR3 nucleotides are TGTGCCAGCAGTGTGGCAGACACCGGGGAGCTGTTTTTT.

The sample holds many counts of this clonotype. This sequence joins TRBV19 and TRBJ2-7, with 10 nucleotides matching TRBD2. The CDR3 is 15 amino acids. Germline V lookup: CDR1 LNHDA, CDR2 SQIVND (reference sequence). The V gene end was trimmed by 10 bases and the J gene end by 5 bases; junction bases not matched to a gene: 14. The CDR3 spells CANEVASGRRDEQYF. The CDR3 DNA follows: TGTGCCAATGAAGTGGCTAGCGGGAGAAGAGACGAGCAGTACTTC.

Ten or more counts support this clonotype. V usage is TRBV6-1 and J usage is TRBJ1-5, with a tentative D call TRBD1 (5 bases). Germline V gives CDR1 MNHNS, CDR2 SASEGT. The germline V and J ends were trimmed by 8 bases and 0 bases, with 14 bases remaining between them. CDR3 length equals 15 residues. CDR3 DNA: TGTGCCAGCGCCGGGGGTATCTATAGCAATCAGCCCCAGCATTTT. Translated, it gives CASAGGIYSNQPQHF.

The V and J genes are TRBV27 and TRBJ1-2, with TRBD1 identical over 10 bases. Germline V gene sequence: CDR1 MNHEY, CDR2 SMNVEV (reference sequence). The CDR3 loop spans 17 amino acids. Germline trimming cut 3 bases from V and 6 bases from J; bases unmatched to any gene: 13. The CDR3 coding sequence is TGTGCCAGCAGTTTGTTTTTCGACAGGGGGCGCGAAAATGGCTACACCTTC. Amino acid sequence: CASSLFFDRGRENGYTF.

At least ten counts were recorded for this clonotype. J is TRBJ1-1 and V is TRBV5-1; D is undetermined. Germline values: CDR1 SGHRS, CDR2 YFSETQ. V was shortened by 0 bases and J by 0 bases, with 12 bases between the two germline ends. The CDR3 spans 16 residues. CDR3 region: CASSLDGGGLNTEAFF. CDR3 in DNA: TGCGCCAGCAGCTTGGATGGTGGCGGACTGAACACTGAAGCTTTCTTT.

This clonotype has at least ten counts. The chain uses TRBV7-3 and TRBJ2-2; 7 nucleotides match TRBD1. The J segment lost 7 bases and the V segment lost 5 bases, leaving 10 bases of the junction unmatched. The germline gives CDR1 SGHTA, CDR2 FQGTGA. The CDR3 loop spans 15 amino acids. The CDR3 coding sequence is TGTGCCAGCAGCCCCTCGCCAGGGGGTGTCGGGGAGCTGTTTTTT. The encoded protein is CASSPSPGGVGELFF.

The V gene is TRBV10-3, the J gene TRBJ1-1; tentative D call: TRBD1 (5 bases). Germline loops: CDR1 ENHRY, CDR2 SYGVKD. The CDR3 runs 15 residues. The V and J ends lost 4 bases and 3 bases respectively, with 15 bases between them. The CDR3 reads CAISAVRGEDTEAFF. The CDR3 DNA follows: TGTGCCATCAGTGCGGTAAGGGGCGAGGACACTGAAGCTTTCTTT.

This chain connects TRBV6-1 to TRBJ1-1; unclear D gene. This CDR3 spans 15 amino acids. V was cut by 3 bases and J by 0 bases, with 11 bases left in between. Germline assignment: CDR1 MNHNS and CDR2 SASEGT. The CDR3 DNA is TGTGCCAGCAGTGAGGACGGCTACCTGAACACTGAAGCTTTCTTT. It encodes CASSEDGYLNTEAFF.

In its sample, this clonotype was seen many times. This chain uses TRBV4-1 with TRBJ2-7; D is undetermined. The CDR3 spans 12 residues. CDR1 MGHRA and CDR2 YSYEKL come from the germline V gene. Between the trimmed V and J ends, which lost 1 base and 7 bases, there was a span of 8 bases. Written as DNA, the CDR3 is TGCGCCAGCAGCCAAGTTGGGCTTGAGCAGTACTTC. It is translated as CASSQVGLEQYF.

This clonotype was seen at least ten times. The V call is TRBV7-9, the J call TRBJ1-2; a weak D match, TRBD1 (5 bases). The V end was cut by 4 bases, the J end by 6 bases, with 9 bases between. The CDR3 is 12 residues long. Per germline, CDR1 SEHNR and CDR2 FQNEAQ (reference sequence). The CDR3 bases are TGTGCCAGCAGCTCAGGGAGCGATGGCTACACCTTC. This codes for CASSSGSDGYTF.

This clonotype appeared many times. The chain recombines TRBV6-5 with TRBJ2-7; 13 bases are a match to TRBD2. CDR1 and CDR2 (germline): MNHEY, SVGAGI. With 6 bases clipped from V and 2 bases from J, the junction kept 7 bases outside the gene matches. CDR3 length: 16 amino acids. The CDR3 DNA is TGTGCCAGCAGACGCGAACTAGCGGGAGGGACCTACGAGCAGTACTTC. Encoded protein: CASRRELAGGTYEQYF.

This clonotype was seen at least ten times. The chain is built from TRBV6-5 and TRBJ2-5, with 11 bases that match TRBD2. The V and J ends lost 5 bases and 0 bases, in that order; junction bases with no gene match: 2. CDR1 and CDR2 from the germline V gene are MNHEY and SVGAGI. The CDR3 consists of 15 residues. DNA of the CDR3: TGTGCCAGCAGTCGGACTAGCGGGTACCAAGAGACCCAGTACTTC. Translation gives CASSRTSGYQETQYF.

The chain joins TRBV11-2 to TRBJ2-7; unclear D gene. Germline assignment: CDR1 SGHAT and CDR2 FQNNGV. V lost 1 base and J 2 bases, leaving 15 bases between the germline ends. The CDR3 spans 16 residues. CDR3 amino acids: CASSLGGELKTYEQYF. The CDR3 nucleotides read TGTGCCAGCAGCTTAGGAGGAGAGCTAAAAACCTACGAGCAGTACTTC. Full variable domain (rest looked up from reference TRBV11-2 and TRBJ2-7): EAGVAQSPRYKIIEKRQSVAFWCNPISGHATLYWYQQILGQGPKLLIQFQNNGVVDDSQLPKDRFSAERLKGVDSTLKIQPAKLEDSAVYLCASSLGGELKTYEQYFGPGTRLTVT.

This clonotype was counted ten times or more. The chain is built from TRBV6-6 and TRBJ2-7, with D possibly matching TRBD1 (6 bases). The CDR3 has 15 amino acids. From germline, CDR1 is MNHNY and CDR2 SVGAGI (reference sequence). Trimming cost V 0 bases and J 5 bases, with 14 bases left between them. CDR3 residues: CASSYSTGQSHEQYF. The CDR3 DNA sequence: TGTGCCAGCAGTTACTCGACAGGTCAGAGCCACGAGCAGTACTTC.

This clonotype showed up many times. The CDR3 bases are TGTGCCAGCAGTGACAGGCAGAACACTGAAGCTTTCTTT. It encodes CASSDRQNTEAFF. The gene calls are TRBV6-1 and TRBJ1-1; D unclear. CDR3 length: 13 residues. V was clipped by 3 bases and J by 1 base, with 6 bases between them. The germline gives CDR1 MNHNS, CDR2 SASEGT.

This chain connects TRBV6-2 or TRBV6-3 to TRBJ1-6, with no clear D. V was pared by 8 bases and J by 2 bases, with 10 bases between. Germline CDR1 MNHEY, CDR2 SVGEGT. The CDR3 is 14 residues long. This CDR3 is CASEDATYNSPLHF. The CDR3 DNA reads as TGTGCCAGCGAGGACGCAACCTATAATTCACCCCTCCACTTT.

The rearrangement uses TRBV6-2 or TRBV6-3 and TRBJ2-7; 7 bases agree with TRBD2. The CDR3 runs 15 residues. After removal of 2 bases from V and 0 bases from J, the junction contained 4 bases not matched to a gene. The germline CDR1 and CDR2 sequences are MNHEY and SVGEGT. Written as DNA, the CDR3 is TGTGCCAGCAGTTACGGGCGGGGGAGCTCCTACGAGCAGTACTTC. The encoded protein is CASSYGRGSSYEQYF.

This clonotype was counted ten times or more. The chain joins TRBV11-2 to TRBJ1-1; TRBD1 aligns across 7 bases. Germline loops: CDR1 SGHAT, CDR2 FQNNGV. The length of the CDR3 is 13 residues. V was pared by 6 bases and J by 6 bases, with 7 bases of the junction left unmatched. The CDR3 region has the DNA TGTGCCAGCAGACAGCCGGGACAGCCTGAAGCTTTCTTT. Protein sequence: CASRQPGQPEAFF.

The chain combines TRBV6-2 or TRBV6-3 with TRBJ1-1; D remains unclear. There are 13 residues in the CDR3. CDR1 is MNHEY, CDR2 SVGEGT, per germline. The V end was cut by 2 bases, the J end by 4 bases, with 8 bases between. CDR3 in DNA: TGTGCCAGCAGTTACAATTCCGGCACTGAAGCTTTCTTT. Translated, it gives CASSYNSGTEAFF.

This clonotype came up many times. The chain couples TRBV29-1 to TRBJ2-5; possible D gene TRBD2, 6 bases. Trimming stripped 7 bases from V and 1 base from J, with 13 bases between. Germline V gene lookup returns CDR1 SQVTM and CDR2 ANQGSEA. This CDR3 has 13 amino acids. The CDR3 sequence: CSARGGVQETQYF. DNA for the CDR3: TGCAGCGCGCGCGGCGGGGTCCAAGAGACCCAGTACTTC. The whole variable domain, remainder taken from reference TRBV29-1 and TRBJ2-5, is SAVISQKPSRDICQRGTSLTIQCQVDSQVTMMFWYRQQPGQSLTLIATANQGSEATYESGFVIDKFPISRPNLTFSTLTVSNMSPEDSSIYLCSARGGVQETQYFGPGTRLLVL.

At least ten counts were recorded for this clonotype. The genes are TRBV12-3 or TRBV12-4 and TRBJ1-2; D uncertain. This CDR3 contains 16 residues. V lost 6 bases and J 6 bases, leaving 23 bases between the germline ends. In nucleotides, the CDR3 is TGTGCCAGCAGCCCCCAACGGCGGGTTCCCGCGAATGGCTACACCTTC. Protein product: CASSPQRRVPANGYTF.

This clonotype occurred many times. The rearrangement uses TRBV7-2 and TRBJ1-1; the D is unclear. The CDR3 length is 14 residues. The V end was cut by 6 bases, the J end by 5 bases, with 16 bases between. The V gene's germline CDR1 is SGHTA and CDR2 FQGNSA. In DNA form, the CDR3 reads TGTGCCAGCAGACTTCGACGGGTCGAGACTGAAGCTTTCTTT. Its translation: CASRLRRVETEAFF.

The rearrangement joins TRBV29-1 to TRBJ1-2, with a tentative D call TRBD1 (5 bases). The V gene lost 6 bases and the J gene lost 0 bases, with 17 bases spanning the gap. Germline V gene sequence: CDR1 SQVTM, CDR2 ANQGSEA. The CDR3 is made up of 15 amino acids. CDR3 loop: CSVLGETHTNYGYTF. The CDR3 nucleotides are TGCAGCGTCCTGGGGGAGACCCACACTAACTATGGCTACACCTTC.

This clonotype was picked up many times. This rearrangement joins TRBV7-2 to TRBJ1-2; D gene unclear. This CDR3 region has 11 residues. Trimming shortened V by 4 bases and J by 6 bases, and 6 bases separated the two germline ends. The germline V gene has CDR1 SGHTA and CDR2 FQGNSA. The CDR3 reads CASSSGNGYTF. The CDR3 DNA follows: TGTGCCAGCAGCTCCGGGAATGGCTACACCTTC.